This record covers a single T cell receptor beta chain. This entry comes from a study of cytomegalovirus exposure and HLA in healthy donors. The PCR had 60 Vbeta and 13 Jbeta primers. Here immunoSEQ multiplex PCR was the method, and the copy in TCRdb shows in-frame clones only, minus some. This sample lists approximately 130,000 clones; its ten largest clones have about 2.1%. Germline-derived CDR1 and CDR2 are MNHEY and SVGAGI. The ends lost 4 bases at V and 0 bases at J; junction bases unmatched: 3. This CDR3 spans 15 amino acids. This receptor was identified in a woman aged 55-70 years in good health and CMV-seronegative. The specimen was PBMCs. The J gene is TRBJ2-7, the V gene TRBV6-5; the match to TRBD2 covers 10 bases. The CDR3 nucleotides read TGTGCCAGCAGTTTTAGCGGGGGGAGCTCCTACGAGCAGTACTTC. Translation gives CASSFSGGSSYEQYF.